This T cell receptor beta chain was sequenced for a study of blood T cell repertoires in COVID-19. In the original analysis: Counts of nucleated cells, estimated from reference gene primer amplification, were obtained. Here immunoSEQ multiplex PCR was the method, and the copy in TCRdb shows in-frame clones only, minus some. D and trimming come from the DNA, and the V and J calls and clone size come from that table. The data hold about 210,000 clones, with 85% observed a single time. What the recovered Cohort 3 donors had was two negative PCRs, clearance, or symptom resolution. This clone was seen once. CDR3 length: 13 residues. Germline CDR1 SQVTM, CDR2 ANQGSEA. Trimming cost V 7 bases and J 1 base; bases outside gene matches: 7.

This sequence originates from a man aged 35 to 55 who had recovered from COVID-19. Sequenced sample: PBMCs or T cells enriched from blood (not recorded which). The chain uses TRBV29-1 and TRBJ2-7; 7 bases are shared with TRBD2. The CDR3 region has the DNA TGCAGCGCAGAAACTAGCGCTTCCTACGAGCAGTACTTC. This translates into CSAETSASYEQYF.